What follows describes a single T cell receptor beta chain. MiXCR, applied by TCRdb to the reads, yields one record per CDR3 protein. The sample lists hundreds of thousands of distinct CDR3 sequences; roughly a quarter were seen once. This sample was included in a study of T cell repertoires in cytomegalovirus infection. The sample comprised CD8+ T cells from PBMCs. The clonotype was recovered from a human donor in good health (CMV status not recorded). Some clones in this sample may be carry-over from other donors' samples.

CDR3 amino acids: CSVEDTRQGRYEQYF. The CDR3 DNA sequence: TGCAGCGTTGAAGACACTCGACAGGGAAGGTACGAGCAGTACTTC. V and J are TRBV29-1 and TRBJ2-7, with TRBD1 matching over 7 bases. This CDR3 has 15 residues. Germline trimming cut 0 bases from V and 4 bases from J; bases unmatched to any gene: 9. CDR1 SQVTM and CDR2 ANQGSEA come from the germline V gene.